What follows are 27 T cell receptor beta chains derived from one specimen sequenced in a study of T cells after yellow fever vaccination. TCRdb ran MiXCR on the 5' RACE reads and lists one entry per CDR3 protein. The sample contains hundreds of thousands of distinct CDR3 sequences, 9% to 15% of which appear only once. Source: PBMCs, taken on the day of the yellow fever booster vaccination. The receptor set was obtained from a man in his thirties or forties who received the YFV17D yellow fever vaccine.

This chain links TRBV7-2 with TRBJ1-1, with D possibly TRBD1 on 5 matching bases. The CDR3 spans 15 residues. Germline V gene sequence: CDR1 SGHTA, CDR2 FQGNSA. Trimming shortened V by 1 base and J by 2 bases, and 11 bases separated the two germline ends. CDR3 sequence (DNA): TGTGCCAGCAGCTTAGGTGGGGCAGTTAACACTGAAGCTTTCTTT. It encodes CASSLGGAVNTEAFF.

This clonotype has only a few counts. A much larger clone lies a single base off, so this may be a read error. V gene TRBV4-3 combines with J gene TRBJ2-2, with 7 bases identical to TRBD1. The junction had 5 bases not matched to a gene; V was cut back by 3 bases and J by 1 base. In germline, CDR1 is LGHNA, CDR2 YSLEER. This CDR3 spans 16 amino acids. This CDR3 reads CASSHDRAENTGELFF. DNA for the CDR3: TGCGCCAGCAGCCATGACAGGGCCGAGAACACCGGGGAGCTGTTTTTT.

The chain joins TRBV5-5 to TRBJ2-7; 10 nucleotides match TRBD1. V lost 5 bases and J lost 7; bases outside the gene matches: 6. Germline CDR1 SGHKS, CDR2 YYEKEE (reference sequence). The CDR3 runs 13 residues. The CDR3 region has the DNA TGTGCCAGCAGTATTGACAGGGGGCTGGAGCAGTACTTC. Encoded protein: CASSIDRGLEQYF.

The chain employs TRBV12-3 or TRBV12-4 and TRBJ2-7; D gene uncertain. The CDR3 has 13 residues. V was shortened by 7 bases and J by 2 bases, with 12 bases between the two germline ends. The CDR3 DNA is TGTGCCAGCACCGTCCCCGGGCCCTACGAGCAGTACTTC. It encodes CASTVPGPYEQYF.

This clonotype was seen a handful of times. The chain has TRBV5-6 and TRBJ2-7; 7 bases are a match to TRBD2. V was clipped by 6 bases and J by 0 bases; unmatched bases: 6. Per the germline V gene, CDR1 is SGHDT and CDR2 is YYEEEE. This CDR3 has 14 residues. The CDR3 region is CASIERGLSYEQYF. CDR3 DNA: TGTGCCAGCATCGAGCGGGGCCTCTCCTACGAGCAGTACTTC.

This clonotype was counted a few times. The chain links TRBV24-1 to TRBJ2-4; possible D gene TRBD2, 7 bases. The CDR3 covers 18 residues. CDR1 KGHDR and CDR2 SFDVKD come from the germline V gene. Trimming shortened V by 4 bases and J by 2 bases, and 20 bases separated the two germline ends. The CDR3 reads CATSDSRGGGFTKNIQYF. The DNA of the CDR3 is TGTGCCACCAGTGACTCCAGGGGCGGGGGTTTCACCAAAAACATTCAGTACTTC.

The J gene is TRBJ2-7, the V gene TRBV29-1, with 8 bases lining up with TRBD1. This CDR3 comprises 12 residues. Trimming cost V 7 bases and J 6 bases; bases outside gene matches: 8. In germline, CDR1 is SQVTM, CDR2 ANQGSEA. This chain's CDR3 is CSAGQGLGEQYF. In nucleotides, the CDR3 is TGCAGCGCCGGACAGGGTCTCGGCGAGCAGTACTTC.

The chain uses TRBV10-3 and TRBJ1-5, with D unclear. Germline assignment: CDR1 ENHRY and CDR2 SYGVKD. V was pared by 8 bases and J by 0 bases, with 8 bases between. The CDR3 sequence is 13 residues long. CDR3 in DNA: TGTGCCATCGGCCAGGATAGCAATCAGCCCCAGCATTTT. Amino acid sequence: CAIGQDSNQPQHF.

This clonotype has a handful of counts. The J gene is TRBJ2-6, the V gene TRBV18; D uncertain. Germline V gives CDR1 KGHSH, CDR2 LQKENI. CDR3 length: 14 amino acids. Trimming cost V 6 bases and J 5 bases, with 11 bases left between them. This CDR3 is CASSPSSWANVLTF. The CDR3 nucleotides are TGTGCCAGCTCCCCAAGTAGTTGGGCCAACGTCCTGACTTTC.

This clonotype was counted many times. This chain joins TRBV7-8 and TRBJ2-1, with a tentative D call TRBD2 (6 bases). CDR3 length: 13 residues. Germline lookup yields CDR1 SGHVS and CDR2 FQNEAQ. Trimming took off 5 bases at V and 4 bases at J, with 9 bases between the two ends. CDR3 coding DNA: TGTGCCAGCAGCACGGGACTGTACAATGAGCAGTTCTTC. Its protein is CASSTGLYNEQFF. Together with reference TRBV7-8 and TRBJ2-1, the CDR3 gives the full variable domain: GAGVSQSPRYKVAKRGQDVALRCDPISGHVSLFWYQQALGQGPEFLTYFQNEAQLDKSGLPSDRFFAERPEGSVSTLKIQRTQQEDSAVYLCASSTGLYNEQFFGPGTRLTVL.

The chain links TRBV7-9 to TRBJ2-7, with 9 positions matching TRBD1. The CDR3 is made up of 15 amino acids. Trimming took 6 bases from V and 2 from J; bases not matched to a gene: 8. Germline values: CDR1 SEHNR, CDR2 FQNEAQ (reference sequence). CDR3 nucleotides: TGTGCCAGCAGAATTACAGGGGGCGCGCCCTACGAGCAGTACTTC. It codes for CASRITGGAPYEQYF.

This clonotype was counted only a few times. V is TRBV20-1 and J is TRBJ2-7; a possible D gene is TRBD1 (6 bases). The CDR3 sequence is 13 residues long. Looked up from germline, CDR1 is DFQATT and CDR2 is SNEGSKA (reference sequence). The V end lost 8 bases, the J end lost 2 bases, and 16 bases lay between the germline ends. Here the CDR3 DNA reads TGCAGTCTGGCCCAGGGGATCGCCTACGAGCAGTACTTC. This encodes CSLAQGIAYEQYF.

The chain couples TRBV20-1 to TRBJ1-6; the D gene is possibly TRBD1 (5 bases). Germline CDR1 and CDR2: DFQATT and SNEGSKA (reference sequence). This CDR3 is 16 amino acids long. The V gene lost 6 bases and the J gene lost 0 bases, with 15 bases spanning the gap. Written as DNA, the CDR3 is TGCAGTGCCCCGGACACCGAGAGCTCCTATAATTCACCCCTCCACTTT. Translating it yields CSAPDTESSYNSPLHF.

In its sample, this clonotype was seen a few times. The chain links TRBV20-1 to TRBJ1-1, with D tentatively TRBD1 (5 bases). The CDR3 consists of 16 residues. V was clipped by 1 base and J by 4 bases, with 19 bases between them. CDR1 and CDR2 from the germline V gene are DFQATT and SNEGSKA (reference sequence). CDR3 loop: CSARAFLGGVGTEAFF. The DNA of the CDR3 is TGCAGTGCTAGAGCCTTCCTTGGAGGGGTGGGCACTGAAGCTTTCTTT.

This chain connects TRBV6-5 to TRBJ2-5, with D possibly being TRBD1 or TRBD2 (6 bases each). Between the trimmed V and J ends, which lost 5 bases and 5 bases, there was a span of 18 bases. Germline values: CDR1 MNHEY, CDR2 SVGAGI. This CDR3 spans 15 amino acids. This CDR3 is CASSHLPDSGETQYF. The CDR3 coding sequence is TGTGCCAGCAGTCACCTACCGGACAGCGGGGAGACCCAGTACTTC.

This clonotype was found a few times. V and J are TRBV27 and TRBJ2-6, with TRBD1 as a possible D gene (5 bases). Germline assignment: CDR1 MNHEY and CDR2 SMNVEV (reference sequence). Trimming removed 10 bases from V and 1 base from J, with 20 bases in between. This CDR3 has 17 amino acids. The chain's CDR3 is CATFSIGQGSGANVLTF. CDR3 DNA sequence: TGTGCCACCTTTTCCATCGGTCAGGGATCTGGGGCCAACGTCCTGACTTTC.

V is TRBV5-1 and J is TRBJ2-3, with D possibly TRBD2 on 5 matching bases. Germline V gene sequence: CDR1 SGHRS, CDR2 YFSETQ. Trimming cost V 0 bases and J 5 bases, with 10 bases left between them. CDR3 size: 14 residues. The CDR3 reads CASSLGGARDTQYF. The CDR3 DNA is TGCGCCAGCAGCTTGGGGGGAGCCCGAGATACGCAGTATTTT.

The V gene is TRBV9, the J gene TRBJ2-1; 8 nucleotides line up with TRBD2. V was clipped by 2 bases and J by 7 bases; unmatched bases: 8. CDR1 is SGDLS and CDR2 is YYNGEE in the germline V gene. This CDR3 is built from 15 residues. CDR3 protein: CASSVSLASGNEQFF. The CDR3 region has the DNA TGTGCCAGCAGCGTCTCCTTGGCTAGCGGGAATGAGCAGTTCTTC.

This clonotype was detected only a few times. V gene TRBV18 combines with J gene TRBJ2-6; 10 bases match TRBD1. Germline values: CDR1 KGHSH, CDR2 LQKENI. CDR3 length: 19 residues. V trimming: 2 bases; J trimming: 2 bases; junction bases outside the gene matches: 9. The CDR3 DNA reads as TGTGCCAGCTCACCAGCCTGGACAGGGGGGCTGGCTGGGGCCAACGTCCTGACTTTC. Protein product: CASSPAWTGGLAGANVLTF.

The chain couples TRBV19 to TRBJ2-1, with D possibly TRBD1 on 6 matching bases. Trimming took 4 bases from V and 9 from J, leaving 19 bases between them. The CDR3 sequence is 15 residues long. Germline CDR1 and CDR2: LNHDA and SQIVND (reference sequence). In DNA form, the CDR3 reads TGTGCCAGTAGTACACTGGGGGCCCGCCAAATTGAGCAGTTCTTC. Its protein product is CASSTLGARQIEQFF.

The chain couples TRBV12-3 or TRBV12-4 to TRBJ2-2, with TRBD1 matching 11 bases. The V segment lost 11 bases and the J segment 4 bases; nucleotides outside the gene matches: 6. The length of the CDR3 is 14 residues. CDR3 sequence (DNA): TGTGCCGGTAGGGACAGGGGGACCACCGGGGAGCTGTTTTTT. Translated: CAGRDRGTTGELFF.

This chain uses TRBV18 with TRBJ2-2; no reliable D call. V lost 4 bases, J lost 1 base, and 4 bases lay in between. This CDR3 spans 13 amino acids. Germline-derived CDR1 and CDR2 are KGHSH and LQKENI. The CDR3 nucleotides are TGTGCCAGCTCACTTAAGAACACCGGGGAGCTGTTTTTT. Translating gives CASSLKNTGELFF.

This chain joins TRBV27 and TRBJ2-7; possibly TRBD2 for D (5 bases). V was clipped by 7 bases and J by 5 bases, with 15 bases between them. The V gene's germline CDR1 is MNHEY and CDR2 SMNVEV (reference sequence). The CDR3 runs to 13 residues. CDR3 sequence (DNA): TGTGCCAGCACCCCATCGGCTAGCCACGAGCAGTACTTC. Translation gives CASTPSASHEQYF.

This clonotype was recorded a few times. The genes are TRBV28 and TRBJ2-7, with TRBD2 matching 11 bases. Germline V gives CDR1 MDHEN, CDR2 SYDVKM. Losses at the gene ends were 4 bases for V and 6 bases for J; bases not matched to a gene: 14. The CDR3 has 17 residues. CDR3 nucleotides: TGTGCCAGCAGTTCCCGGGCATTTAGCGGGAGGGACTTCGAGCAGTACTTC. Its translation is CASSSRAFSGRDFEQYF.

A word on this clonotype: The CDR3 does not end in the conserved phenylalanine or tryptophan, so this is likely a read error. For the CDR3, the DNA is TGTGCCAGCAGCCAGATGGCCTATAGCAATCAGCCCCAGCATCTT. It specifies CASSQMAYSNQPQHL. The chain is built from TRBV7-2 and TRBJ1-5; D remains unclear. V lost 5 bases, J lost 0 bases, and 11 bases lay in between. This CDR3 region has 15 residues. Per germline, CDR1 SGHTA and CDR2 FQGNSA.

The V gene is TRBV4-3, the J gene TRBJ1-5; weak D call: TRBD1 (5 bases). Germline CDR1 and CDR2: LGHNA and YSLEER. The CDR3 length is 15 residues. The V end was cut by 6 bases, the J end by 8 bases, with 20 bases between. The CDR3 loop reads CASSLMANLGEPQHF. Here the CDR3 DNA reads TGCGCCAGCAGTCTTATGGCAAACCTAGGGGAGCCCCAGCATTTT.

The chain uses TRBV5-1 and TRBJ1-2; no definite D call. The ends were cut back, 1 base at V and 0 bases at J, with 10 bases in the middle. The germline V gene encodes CDR1 SGHRS and CDR2 YFSETQ. The CDR3 is made up of 15 amino acids. The chain's CDR3 is CASSLIEKANYGYTF. In DNA form, the CDR3 reads TGCGCCAGCAGCTTGATCGAGAAAGCTAACTATGGCTACACCTTC. Using reference TRBV5-1 and TRBJ1-2 for the parts outside the CDR3, the full variable domain is KAGVTQTPRYLIKTRGQQVTLSCSPISGHRSVSWYQQTPGQGLQFLFEYFSETQRNKGNFPGRFSGRQFSNSRSEMNVSTLELGDSALYLCASSLIEKANYGYTFGSGTRLTVV.